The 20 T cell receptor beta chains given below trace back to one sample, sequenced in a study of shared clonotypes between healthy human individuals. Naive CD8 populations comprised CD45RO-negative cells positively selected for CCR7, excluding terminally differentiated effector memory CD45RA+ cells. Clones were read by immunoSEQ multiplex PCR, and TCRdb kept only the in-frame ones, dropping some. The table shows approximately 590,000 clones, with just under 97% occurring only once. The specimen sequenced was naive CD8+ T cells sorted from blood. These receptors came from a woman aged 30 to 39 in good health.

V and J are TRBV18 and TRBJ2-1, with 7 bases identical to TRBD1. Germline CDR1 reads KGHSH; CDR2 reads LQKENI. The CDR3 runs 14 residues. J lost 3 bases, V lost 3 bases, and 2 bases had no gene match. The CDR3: CASSPTGSYNEQFF. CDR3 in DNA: TGTGCCAGCTCACCGACAGGGAGCTACAATGAGCAGTTCTTC.

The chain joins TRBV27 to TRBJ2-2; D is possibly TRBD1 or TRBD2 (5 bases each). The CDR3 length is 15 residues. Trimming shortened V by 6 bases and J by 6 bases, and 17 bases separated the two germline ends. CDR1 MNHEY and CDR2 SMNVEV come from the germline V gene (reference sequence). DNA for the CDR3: TGTGCCAGCAGGCCCCGGGACCCAAGGGCCGGGGAGCTGTTTTTT. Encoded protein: CASRPRDPRAGELFF.

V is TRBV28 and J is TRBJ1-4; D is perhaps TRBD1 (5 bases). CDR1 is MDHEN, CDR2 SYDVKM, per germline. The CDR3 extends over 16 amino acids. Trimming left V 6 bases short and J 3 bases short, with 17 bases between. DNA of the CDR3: TGTGCCAGCAGGTCCGAGGACACCCCCCCTAATGAAAAACTGTTTTTT. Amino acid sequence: CASRSEDTPPNEKLFF.

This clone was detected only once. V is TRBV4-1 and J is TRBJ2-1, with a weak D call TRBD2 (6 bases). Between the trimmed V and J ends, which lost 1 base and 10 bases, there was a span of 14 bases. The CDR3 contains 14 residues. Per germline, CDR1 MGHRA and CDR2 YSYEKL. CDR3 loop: CASSQGTTGGEQFF. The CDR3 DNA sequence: TGCGCCAGCAGCCAAGGGACTACTGGGGGGGAGCAGTTCTTC.

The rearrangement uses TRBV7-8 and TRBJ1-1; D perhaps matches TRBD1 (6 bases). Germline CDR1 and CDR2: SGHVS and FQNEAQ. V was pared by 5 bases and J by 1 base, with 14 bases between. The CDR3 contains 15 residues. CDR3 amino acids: CASSNRELANTEAFF. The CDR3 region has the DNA TGTGCCAGCAGCAACAGGGAGTTGGCGAACACTGAAGCTTTCTTT.

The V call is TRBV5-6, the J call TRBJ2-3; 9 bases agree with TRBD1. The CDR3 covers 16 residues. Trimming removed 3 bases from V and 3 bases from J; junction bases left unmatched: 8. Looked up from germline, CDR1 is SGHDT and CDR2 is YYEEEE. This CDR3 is CASSSAGTGLTDTQYF. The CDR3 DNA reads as TGTGCCAGCAGCTCCGCCGGGACAGGGTTAACAGATACGCAGTATTTT.

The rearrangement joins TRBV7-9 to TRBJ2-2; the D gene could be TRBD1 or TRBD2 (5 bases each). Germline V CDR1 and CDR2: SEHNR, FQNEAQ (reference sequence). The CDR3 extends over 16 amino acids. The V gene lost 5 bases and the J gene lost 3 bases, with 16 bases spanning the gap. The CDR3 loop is CASSHAGAPDTGELFF. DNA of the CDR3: TGTGCCAGCAGCCATGCCGGGGCTCCTGACACCGGGGAGCTGTTTTTT.

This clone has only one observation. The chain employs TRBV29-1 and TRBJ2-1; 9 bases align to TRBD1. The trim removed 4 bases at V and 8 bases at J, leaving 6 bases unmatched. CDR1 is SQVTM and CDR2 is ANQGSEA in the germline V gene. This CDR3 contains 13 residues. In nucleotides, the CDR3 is TGCAGCGTTGGAGGGGGACAGGGCTATGAGCAGTTCTTC. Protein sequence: CSVGGGQGYEQFF.

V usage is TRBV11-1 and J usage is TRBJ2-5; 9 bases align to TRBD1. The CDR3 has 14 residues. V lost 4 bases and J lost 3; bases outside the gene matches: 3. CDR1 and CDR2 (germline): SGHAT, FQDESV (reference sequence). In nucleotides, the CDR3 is TGTGCCAGCAGCTCCGGACAGGGGAAAGAGACCCAGTACTTC. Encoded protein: CASSSGQGKETQYF.

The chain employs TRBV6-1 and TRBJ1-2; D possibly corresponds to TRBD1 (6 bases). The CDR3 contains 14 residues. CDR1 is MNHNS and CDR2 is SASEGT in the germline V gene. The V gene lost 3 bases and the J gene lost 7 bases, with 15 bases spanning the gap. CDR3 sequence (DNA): TGTGCCAGCAGTGATGGGGGGACAACGAGTGGCTACACCTTC. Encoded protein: CASSDGGTTSGYTF.

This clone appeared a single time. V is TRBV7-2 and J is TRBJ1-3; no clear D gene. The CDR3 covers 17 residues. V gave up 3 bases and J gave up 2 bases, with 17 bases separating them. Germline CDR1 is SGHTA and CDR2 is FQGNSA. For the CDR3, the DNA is TGTGCCAGCAGCTTCGAACCTTCTAAGAGGACTGGAAACACCATATATTTT. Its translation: CASSFEPSKRTGNTIYF.

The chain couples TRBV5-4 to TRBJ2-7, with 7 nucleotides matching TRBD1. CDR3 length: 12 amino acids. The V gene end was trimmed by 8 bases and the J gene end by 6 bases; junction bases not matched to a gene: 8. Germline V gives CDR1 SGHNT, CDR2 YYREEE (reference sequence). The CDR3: CARQRSGGEQYF. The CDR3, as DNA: TGTGCCAGGCAGCGGTCAGGGGGCGAGCAGTACTTC.

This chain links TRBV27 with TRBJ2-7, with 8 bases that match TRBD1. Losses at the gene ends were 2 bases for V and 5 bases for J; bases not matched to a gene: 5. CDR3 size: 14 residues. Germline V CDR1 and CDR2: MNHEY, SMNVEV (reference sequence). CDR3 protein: CASSLEQGVHEQYF. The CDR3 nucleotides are TGTGCCAGCAGTTTAGAACAGGGGGTCCACGAGCAGTACTTC.

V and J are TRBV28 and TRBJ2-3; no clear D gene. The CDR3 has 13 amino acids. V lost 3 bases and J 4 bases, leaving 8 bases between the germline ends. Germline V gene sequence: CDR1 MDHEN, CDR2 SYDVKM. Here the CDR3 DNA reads TGTGCCAGCAGTTTTAGCCTGCCAGATACGCAGTATTTT. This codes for CASSFSLPDTQYF. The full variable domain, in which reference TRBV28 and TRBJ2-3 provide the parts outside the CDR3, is DVKVTQSSRYLVKRTGEKVFLECVQDMDHENMFWYRQDPGLGLRLIYFSYDVKMKEKGDIPEGYSVSREKKERFSLILESASTNQTSMYLCASSFSLPDTQYFGPGTRLTVL.

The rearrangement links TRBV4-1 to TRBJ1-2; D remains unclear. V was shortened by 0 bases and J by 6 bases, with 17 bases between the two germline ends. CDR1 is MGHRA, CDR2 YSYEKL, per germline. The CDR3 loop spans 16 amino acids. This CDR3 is CASSQDPRNIGNGYTF. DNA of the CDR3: TGCGCCAGCAGCCAAGATCCCCGTAACATCGGAAATGGCTACACCTTC.

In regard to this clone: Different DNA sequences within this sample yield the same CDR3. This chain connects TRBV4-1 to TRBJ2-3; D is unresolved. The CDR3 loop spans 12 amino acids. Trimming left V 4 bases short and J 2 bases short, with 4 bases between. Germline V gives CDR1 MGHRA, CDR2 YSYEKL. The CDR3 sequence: CASSLSTDTQYF. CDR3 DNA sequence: TGCGCCAGCAGCCTGTCCACAGATACGCAGTATTTT.

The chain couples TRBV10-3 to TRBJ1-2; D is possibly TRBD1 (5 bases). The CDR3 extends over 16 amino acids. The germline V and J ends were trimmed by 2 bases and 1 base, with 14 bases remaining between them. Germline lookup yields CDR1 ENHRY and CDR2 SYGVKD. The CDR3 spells CAISEGGTDVNYGYTF. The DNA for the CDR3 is TGTGCCATCAGTGAGGGAGGGACCGATGTTAACTATGGCTACACCTTC.

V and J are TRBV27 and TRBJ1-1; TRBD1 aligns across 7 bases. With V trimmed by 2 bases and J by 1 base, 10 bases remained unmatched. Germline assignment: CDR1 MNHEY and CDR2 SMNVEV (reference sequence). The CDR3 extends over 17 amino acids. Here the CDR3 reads CASSLIRGGTGNTEAFF. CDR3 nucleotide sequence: TGTGCCAGCAGTTTAATCAGGGGGGGGACTGGGAACACTGAAGCTTTCTTT.

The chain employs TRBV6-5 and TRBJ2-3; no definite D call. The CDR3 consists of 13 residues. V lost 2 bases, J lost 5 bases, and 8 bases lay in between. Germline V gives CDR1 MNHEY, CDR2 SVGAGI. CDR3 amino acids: CASSYTQQDTQYF. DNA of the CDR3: TGTGCCAGCAGTTACACACAGCAAGATACGCAGTATTTT.

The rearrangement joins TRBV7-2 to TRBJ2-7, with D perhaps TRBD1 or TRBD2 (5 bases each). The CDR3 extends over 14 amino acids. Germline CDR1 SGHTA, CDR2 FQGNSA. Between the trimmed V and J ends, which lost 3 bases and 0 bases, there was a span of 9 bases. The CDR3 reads CASSFGGFSYEQYF. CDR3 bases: TGTGCCAGCAGCTTTGGGGGATTCTCCTACGAGCAGTACTTC. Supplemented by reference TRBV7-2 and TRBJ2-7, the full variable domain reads GAGVSQSPSNKVTEKGKDVELRCDPISGHTALYWYRQSLGQGLEFLIYFQGNSAPDKSGLPSDRFSAERTGGSVSTLTIQRTQQEDSAVYLCASSFGGFSYEQYFGPGTRLTVT.